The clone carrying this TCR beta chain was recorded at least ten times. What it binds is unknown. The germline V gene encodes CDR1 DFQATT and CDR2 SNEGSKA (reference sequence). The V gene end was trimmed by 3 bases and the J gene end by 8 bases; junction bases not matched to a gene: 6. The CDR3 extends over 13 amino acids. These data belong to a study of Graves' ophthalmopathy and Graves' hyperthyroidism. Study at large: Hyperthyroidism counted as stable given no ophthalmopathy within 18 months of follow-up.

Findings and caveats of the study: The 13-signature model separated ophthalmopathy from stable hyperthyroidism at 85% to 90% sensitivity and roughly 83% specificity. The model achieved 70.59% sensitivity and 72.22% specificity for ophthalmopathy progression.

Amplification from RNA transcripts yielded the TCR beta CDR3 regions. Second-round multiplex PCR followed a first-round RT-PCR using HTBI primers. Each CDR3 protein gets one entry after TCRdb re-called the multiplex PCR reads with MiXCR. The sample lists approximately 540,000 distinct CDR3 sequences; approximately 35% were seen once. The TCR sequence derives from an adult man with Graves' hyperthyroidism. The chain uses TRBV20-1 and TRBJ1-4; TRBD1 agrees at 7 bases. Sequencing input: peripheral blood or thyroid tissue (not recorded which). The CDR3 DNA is TGCAGTGCTAGTGTGACAGGGCCCGAAAAACTGTTTTTT. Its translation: CSASVTGPEKLFF.